This is a list of T cell receptor beta chains from one sample in a study of T cell changes during pregnancy in multiple sclerosis. Assay: immunoSEQ multiplex PCR; the TCRdb copy retains only in-frame clones and omits some. The data show under 50,000 clones, roughly 90% seen once. The sequenced sample was CD4+ T cells from peripheral blood mononuclear cells, obtained in the first trimester of pregnancy. These receptors were collected from a female donor with multiple sclerosis, enrolled in a pregnancy study. The conserved cysteine and the conserved F or W are not part of the CDR3 here. A D gene is named only where the DNA matches it firmly. A row's size may be missing; if present it is once, few, many or a size class.

j_call	d_call	clone_size	v_call	cdr3_aa
TRBJ2-7	TRBD2	.	TRBV28	ASLTGTSGRKY
TRBJ1-2	.	.	TRBV6-1	ASSEARQVYGYT
TRBJ2-2	.	.	TRBV6-1	ASSRVTGELF
TRBJ1-2	TRBD1	once	TRBV19	ASLPDRGYGYT
TRBJ2-2	.	.	TRBV7-9	ASSPNGVTGELF
TRBJ2-1	TRBD1	.	TRBV7-2	ASSATGSYNEQF
TRBJ1-2	.	.	TRBV11-1	ASSQDDRQYGYT
TRBJ2-7	TRBD1	once	TRBV11-2	ASSLEGQGFDEQY
TRBJ1-6	.	.	TRBV7-8	ASSLARVSSSYNSPLH
TRBJ2-7	TRBD1	.	TRBV5-1	ASSSTGGGYEQY
TRBJ2-5	.	.	TRBV4-2	ASSPLPGYQETQY
TRBJ2-7	.	.	TRBV19	ASSILGEYEQY
TRBJ2-7	.	.	TRBV29-1	SVSLRVSSYEQY
TRBJ2-7	TRBD2	few	TRBV5-1	ASSLMGLAYEQY
TRBJ1-2	.	.	TRBV2	ASMWRGVPGYT
TRBJ1-4	.	.	TRBV11-2	ASSSKAGIGEEKLF
TRBJ2-7	TRBD1	.	TRBV18	ASSPRQERGLVEQY
TRBJ2-2	.	.	TRBV19	ASRWTSNTGELF
TRBJ2-2	TRBD1	once	TRBV18	ASSPGQGSTGELF
TRBJ2-3	.	.	TRBV4-1	ASSQVAVSTDTQY
TRBJ1-1	.	.	TRBV18	ASSPSGVDTEAF
TRBJ2-2	TRBD2	.	TRBV5-4	ASGREYTGELF
TRBJ2-5	TRBD2	once	TRBV5-8	ASSLGTSGQETQY
TRBJ1-1	.	.	TRBV2	ASSSGRIGVSTEAF
TRBJ2-1	.	once	TRBV11-2	ASSLLRGRGEQF
TRBJ1-1	.	once	TRBV30	AWNSGGFNTEAF
TRBJ2-4	.	.	TRBV7-2	ASSLSLPRELKFKNIQY
TRBJ2-7	TRBD2	.	TRBV27	ASSQTGLGRLEQY
TRBJ2-7	TRBD2	.	TRBV7-6	ASSRGGGQSSYEQY
TRBJ2-4	.	once	TRBV10-3	AISGGPKRGYIQY
TRBJ2-7	.	once	TRBV29-1	SVGAGSNEQY
TRBJ2-5	TRBD2	.	TRBV9	ASSPRGTSGKETQY
TRBJ1-5	TRBD1	.	TRBV6-5	ASSTGQGTQPQH
TRBJ2-1	.	.	TRBV21-1	ASREGLPNEQF
TRBJ2-7	TRBD2	.	TRBV11-2	ASSLGLGGVEQY
TRBJ2-5	.	.	TRBV30	AWSPEETQY
TRBJ2-1	TRBD2	.	TRBV5-5	ASSSSPSGSQSSYNEQF